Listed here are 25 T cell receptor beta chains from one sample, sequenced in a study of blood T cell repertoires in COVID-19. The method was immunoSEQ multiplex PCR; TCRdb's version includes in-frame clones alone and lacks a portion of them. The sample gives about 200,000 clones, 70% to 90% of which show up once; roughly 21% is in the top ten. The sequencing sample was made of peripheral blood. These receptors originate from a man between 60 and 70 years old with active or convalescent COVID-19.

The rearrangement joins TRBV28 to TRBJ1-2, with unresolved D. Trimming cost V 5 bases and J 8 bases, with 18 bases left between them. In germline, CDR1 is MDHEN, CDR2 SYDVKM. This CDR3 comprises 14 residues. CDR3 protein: CASSITAPLIGYTF. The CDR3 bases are TGTGCCAGCAGTATTACAGCCCCCCTTATCGGCTACACCTTC.

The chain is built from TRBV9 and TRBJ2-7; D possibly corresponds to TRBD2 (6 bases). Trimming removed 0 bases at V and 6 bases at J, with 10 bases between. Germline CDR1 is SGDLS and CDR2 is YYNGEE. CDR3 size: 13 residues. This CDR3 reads CASSVDIGGEQYF. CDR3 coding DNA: TGTGCCAGCAGCGTAGATATCGGGGGCGAGCAGTACTTC.

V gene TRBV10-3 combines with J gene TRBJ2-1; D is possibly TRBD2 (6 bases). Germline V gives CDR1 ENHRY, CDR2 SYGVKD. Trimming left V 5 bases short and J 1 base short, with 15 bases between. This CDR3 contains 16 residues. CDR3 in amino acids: CAISRGGGDSYNEQFF. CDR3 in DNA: TGTGCCATCAGTCGAGGAGGAGGGGATTCCTACAATGAGCAGTTCTTC.

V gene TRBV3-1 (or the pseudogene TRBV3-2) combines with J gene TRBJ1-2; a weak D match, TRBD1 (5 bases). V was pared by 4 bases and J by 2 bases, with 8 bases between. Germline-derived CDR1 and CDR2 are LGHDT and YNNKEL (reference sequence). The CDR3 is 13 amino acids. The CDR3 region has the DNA TGTGCCAGCAGCCGGGAGGGGAACTATGGCTACACCTTC. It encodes CASSREGNYGYTF.

CDR3 amino acids: CASSSDSYGYTF. DNA for the CDR3: TGCGCCAGCAGCTCTGACTCCTATGGCTACACCTTC. The chain employs TRBV5-1 and TRBJ1-2; D gene ambiguous. The ends were cut back, 3 bases at V and 4 bases at J, with 7 bases in the middle. The CDR3 length is 12 residues. From germline, CDR1 is SGHRS and CDR2 YFSETQ.

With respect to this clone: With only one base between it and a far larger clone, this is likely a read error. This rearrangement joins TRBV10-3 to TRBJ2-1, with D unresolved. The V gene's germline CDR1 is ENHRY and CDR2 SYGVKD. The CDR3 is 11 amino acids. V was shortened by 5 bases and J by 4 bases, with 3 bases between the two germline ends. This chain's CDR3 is CAISRYNEQFF. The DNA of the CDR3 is TGTGCCATCAGTCGGTACAATGAGCAGTTCTTC.

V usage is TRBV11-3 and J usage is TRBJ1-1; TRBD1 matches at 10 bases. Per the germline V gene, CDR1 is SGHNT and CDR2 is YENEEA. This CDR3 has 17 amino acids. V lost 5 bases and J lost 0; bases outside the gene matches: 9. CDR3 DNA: TGTGCCAGCAGCCCCGGGACAGGGGAAGTCATGAACACTGAAGCTTTCTTT. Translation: CASSPGTGEVMNTEAFF.

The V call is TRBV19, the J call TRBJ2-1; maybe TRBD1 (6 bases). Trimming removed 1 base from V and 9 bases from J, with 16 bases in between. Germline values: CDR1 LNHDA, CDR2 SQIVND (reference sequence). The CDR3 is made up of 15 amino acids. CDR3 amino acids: CASSIVGGQGGEQFF. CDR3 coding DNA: TGTGCCAGTAGTATAGTTGGGGGCCAGGGTGGTGAGCAGTTCTTC.

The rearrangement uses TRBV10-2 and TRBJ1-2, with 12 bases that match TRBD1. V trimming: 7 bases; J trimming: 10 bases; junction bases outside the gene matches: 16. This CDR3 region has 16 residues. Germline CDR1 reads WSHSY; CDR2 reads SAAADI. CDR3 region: CASKPRRDRGRINYTF. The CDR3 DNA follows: TGCGCCAGCAAGCCCCGCCGGGACAGGGGGCGAATTAACTACACCTTC.

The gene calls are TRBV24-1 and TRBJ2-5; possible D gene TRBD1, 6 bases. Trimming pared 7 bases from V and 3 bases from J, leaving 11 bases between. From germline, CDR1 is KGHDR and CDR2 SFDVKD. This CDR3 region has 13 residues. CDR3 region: CATSDRNEETQYF. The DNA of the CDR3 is TGTGCCACCAGCGACAGGAATGAAGAGACCCAGTACTTC.

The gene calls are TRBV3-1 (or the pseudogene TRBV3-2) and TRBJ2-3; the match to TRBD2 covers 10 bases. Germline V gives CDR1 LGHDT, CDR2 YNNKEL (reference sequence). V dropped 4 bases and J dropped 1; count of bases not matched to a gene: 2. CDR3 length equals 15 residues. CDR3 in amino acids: CASSPTSGGTDTQYF. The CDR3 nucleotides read TGTGCCAGCAGCCCTACTAGCGGGGGCACAGATACGCAGTATTTT.

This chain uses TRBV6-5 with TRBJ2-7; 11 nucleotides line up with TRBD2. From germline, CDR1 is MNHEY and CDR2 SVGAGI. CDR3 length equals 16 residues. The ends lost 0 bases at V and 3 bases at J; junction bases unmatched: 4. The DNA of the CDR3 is TGTGCCAGCAGTTACTCAATCCTAGCGGGGGGCTACGAGCAGTACTTC. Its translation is CASSYSILAGGYEQYF.

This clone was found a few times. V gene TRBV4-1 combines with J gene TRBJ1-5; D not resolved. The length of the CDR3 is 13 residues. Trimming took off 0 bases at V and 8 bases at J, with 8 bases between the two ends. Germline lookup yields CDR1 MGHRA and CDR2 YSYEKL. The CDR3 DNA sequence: TGCGCCAGCAGCCAAGATAACCGAGAGCCCCAGCATTTT. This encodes CASSQDNREPQHF.

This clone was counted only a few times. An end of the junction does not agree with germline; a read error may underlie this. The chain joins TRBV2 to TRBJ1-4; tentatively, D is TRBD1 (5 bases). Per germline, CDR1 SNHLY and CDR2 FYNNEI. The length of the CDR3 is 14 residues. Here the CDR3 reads CASSEWAGNGKLFF. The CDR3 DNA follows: TGTGCCAGCAGTGAATGGGCAGGGAATGGAAAACTGTTTTTT.

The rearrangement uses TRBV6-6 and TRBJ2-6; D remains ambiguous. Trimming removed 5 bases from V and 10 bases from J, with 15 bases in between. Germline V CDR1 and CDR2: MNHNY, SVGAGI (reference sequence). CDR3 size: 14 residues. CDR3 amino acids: CASSQAPERNVLTF. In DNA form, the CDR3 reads TGTGCCAGCAGTCAGGCCCCGGAGAGAAACGTCCTGACTTTC.

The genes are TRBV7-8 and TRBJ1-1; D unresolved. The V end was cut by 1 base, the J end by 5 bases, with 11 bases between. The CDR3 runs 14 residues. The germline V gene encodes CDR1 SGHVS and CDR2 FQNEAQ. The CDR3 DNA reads TGTGCCAGCAGCTTAGAAGTCCGAGGGACTGAAGCTTTCTTT. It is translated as CASSLEVRGTEAFF.

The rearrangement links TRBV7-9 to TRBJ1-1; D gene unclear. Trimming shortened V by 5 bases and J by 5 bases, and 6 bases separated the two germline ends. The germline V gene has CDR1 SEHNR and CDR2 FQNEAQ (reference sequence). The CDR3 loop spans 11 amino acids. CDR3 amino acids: CASSPGTEAFF. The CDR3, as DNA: TGTGCCAGCAGCCCGGGGACTGAAGCTTTCTTT.

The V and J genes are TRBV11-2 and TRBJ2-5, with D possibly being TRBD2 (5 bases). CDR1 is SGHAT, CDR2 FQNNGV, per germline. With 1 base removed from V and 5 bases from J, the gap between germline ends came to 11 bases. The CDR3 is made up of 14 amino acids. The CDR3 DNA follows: TGTGCCAGCAGCTTAGTCGACGGGAAGGAGACCCAGTACTTC. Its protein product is CASSLVDGKETQYF.

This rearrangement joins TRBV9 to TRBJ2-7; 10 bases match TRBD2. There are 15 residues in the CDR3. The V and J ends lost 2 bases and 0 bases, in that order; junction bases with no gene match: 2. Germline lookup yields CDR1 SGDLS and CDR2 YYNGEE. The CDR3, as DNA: TGTGCCAGCAGCGTTAGCGGGGGGCGCTCCTACGAGCAGTACTTC. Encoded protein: CASSVSGGRSYEQYF.

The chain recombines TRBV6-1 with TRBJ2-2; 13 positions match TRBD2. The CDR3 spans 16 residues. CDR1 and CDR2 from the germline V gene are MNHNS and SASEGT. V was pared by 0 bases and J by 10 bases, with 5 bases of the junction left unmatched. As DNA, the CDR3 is TGTGCCAGCAGTGAAGCAGGGACTAGCGGGGCGAAGGAGCTGTTTTTT. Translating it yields CASSEAGTSGAKELFF.

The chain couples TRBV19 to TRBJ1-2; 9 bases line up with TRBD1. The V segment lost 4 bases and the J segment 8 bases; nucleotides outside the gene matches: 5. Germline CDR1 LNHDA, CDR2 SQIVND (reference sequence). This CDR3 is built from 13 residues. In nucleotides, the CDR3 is TGTGCCAGTAGTACGGACAGGGGATCGGGCTACACCTTC. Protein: CASSTDRGSGYTF.

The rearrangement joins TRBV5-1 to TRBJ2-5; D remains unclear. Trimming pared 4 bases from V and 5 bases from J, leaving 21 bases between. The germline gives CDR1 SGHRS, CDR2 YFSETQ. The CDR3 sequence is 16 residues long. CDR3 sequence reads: CASSLLPGAPGETQYF. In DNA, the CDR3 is TGCGCCAGCAGCCTCCTCCCTGGCGCACCCGGGGAGACCCAGTACTTC. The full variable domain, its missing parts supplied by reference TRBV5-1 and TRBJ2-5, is KAGVTQTPRYLIKTRGQQVTLSCSPISGHRSVSWYQQTPGQGLQFLFEYFSETQRNKGNFPGRFSGRQFSNSRSEMNVSTLELGDSALYLCASSLLPGAPGETQYFGPGTRLLVL.

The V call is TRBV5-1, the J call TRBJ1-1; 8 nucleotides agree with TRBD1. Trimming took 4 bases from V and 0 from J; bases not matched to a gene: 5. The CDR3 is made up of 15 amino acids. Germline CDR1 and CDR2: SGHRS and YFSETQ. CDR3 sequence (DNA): TGCGCCAGCAGCCGATGGGACAGGCTGAACACTGAAGCTTTCTTT. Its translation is CASSRWDRLNTEAFF.

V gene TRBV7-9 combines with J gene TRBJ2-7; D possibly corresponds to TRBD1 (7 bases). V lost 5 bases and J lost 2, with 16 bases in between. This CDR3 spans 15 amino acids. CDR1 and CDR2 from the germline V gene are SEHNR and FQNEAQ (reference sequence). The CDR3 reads CASSPGGTEAYEQYF. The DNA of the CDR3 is TGTGCCAGCAGCCCAGGGGGGACAGAAGCCTACGAGCAGTACTTC.

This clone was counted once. The CDR3 protein is CASSPGSQRHGYTF. CDR3 DNA: TGTGCCAGCTCACCGGGCAGCCAACGGCATGGCTACACCTTC. This chain uses TRBV18 with TRBJ1-2; D gene uncertain. CDR1 is KGHSH, CDR2 LQKENI, per germline. The CDR3 totals 14 residues. V was pared by 3 bases and J by 6 bases, with 14 bases between.